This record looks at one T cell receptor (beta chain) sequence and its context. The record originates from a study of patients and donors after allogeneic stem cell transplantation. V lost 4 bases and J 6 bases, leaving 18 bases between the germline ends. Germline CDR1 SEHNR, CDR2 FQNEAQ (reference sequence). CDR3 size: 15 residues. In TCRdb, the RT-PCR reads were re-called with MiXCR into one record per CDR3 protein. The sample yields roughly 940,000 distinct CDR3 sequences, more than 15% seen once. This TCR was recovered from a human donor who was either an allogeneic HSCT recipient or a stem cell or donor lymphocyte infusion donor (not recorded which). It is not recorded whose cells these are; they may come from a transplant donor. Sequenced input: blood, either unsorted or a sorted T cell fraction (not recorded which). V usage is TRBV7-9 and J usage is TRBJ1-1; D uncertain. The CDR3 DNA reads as TGTGCCAGCAGCTGGAATGTTAAGGCAGTATCTGAAGCTTTCTTT. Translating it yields CASSWNVKAVSEAFF.